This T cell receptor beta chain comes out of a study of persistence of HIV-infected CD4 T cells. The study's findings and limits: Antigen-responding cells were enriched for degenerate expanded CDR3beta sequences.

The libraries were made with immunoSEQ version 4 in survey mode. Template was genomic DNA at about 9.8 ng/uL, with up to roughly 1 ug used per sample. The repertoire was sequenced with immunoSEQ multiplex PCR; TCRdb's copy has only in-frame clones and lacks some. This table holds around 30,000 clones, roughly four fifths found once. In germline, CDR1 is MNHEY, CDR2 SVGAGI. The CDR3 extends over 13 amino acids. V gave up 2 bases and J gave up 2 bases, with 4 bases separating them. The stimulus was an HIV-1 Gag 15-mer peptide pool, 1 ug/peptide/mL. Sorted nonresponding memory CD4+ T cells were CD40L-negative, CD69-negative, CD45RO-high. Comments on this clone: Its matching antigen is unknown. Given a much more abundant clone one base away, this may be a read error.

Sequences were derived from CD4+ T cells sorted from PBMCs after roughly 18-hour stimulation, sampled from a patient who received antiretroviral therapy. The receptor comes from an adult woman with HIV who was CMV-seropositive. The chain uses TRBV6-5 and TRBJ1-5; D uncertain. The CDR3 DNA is TGTGCCAGCAGTTACGGGGGCAATCAGCCCCAGCATTTT. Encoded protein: CASSYGGNQPQHF.